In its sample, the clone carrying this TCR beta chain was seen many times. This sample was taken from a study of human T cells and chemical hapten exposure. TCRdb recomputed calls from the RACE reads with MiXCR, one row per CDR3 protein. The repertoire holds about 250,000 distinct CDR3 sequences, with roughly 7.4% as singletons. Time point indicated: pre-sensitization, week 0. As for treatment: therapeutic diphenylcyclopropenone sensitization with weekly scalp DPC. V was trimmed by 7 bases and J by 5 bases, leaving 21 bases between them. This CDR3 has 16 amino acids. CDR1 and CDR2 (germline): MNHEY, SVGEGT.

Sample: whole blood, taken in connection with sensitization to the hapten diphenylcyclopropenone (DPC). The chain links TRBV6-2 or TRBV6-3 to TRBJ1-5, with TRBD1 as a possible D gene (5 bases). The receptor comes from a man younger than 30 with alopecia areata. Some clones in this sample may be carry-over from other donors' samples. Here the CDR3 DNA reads TGTGCCAGCACCAGAAGGCGGGGGGGTATAGATCAGCCCCAGCATTTT. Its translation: CASTRRRGGIDQPQHF.